The rows below give T cell receptor beta chains drawn from one sample of a study of T-cell memory formation after mild COVID-19. TCRdb itself ran the 5' RACE reads through MiXCR, one entry per CDR3 protein. The data hold hundreds of thousands of distinct CDR3 sequences, with approximately 29% observed a single time. The sequencing input was PBMCs or a T cell subset sorted from them (not recorded which). The receptors derive from an adult woman who had mild COVID-19 (a few samples of this study predate the infection). Cell type and time point are not known. CDR3s include the opening cysteine and the closing phenylalanine or tryptophan. The order of the fields is clone size, V gene, J gene, D gene, CDR3 DNA, CDR3 protein. The D gene is left open where the match is weak. Clone size, where shown, is once, few, many, or a class for clones that have expanded.

few	TRBV7-6	TRBJ2-3	-	TGTGCCAGCAGCTTAACACTGGGGGGCACAGATACGCAGTATTTT	CASSLTLGGTDTQYF
few	TRBV29-1	TRBJ2-1	TRBD1	TGCAGCGTTGCTAGACAGGGGGGGAACTACAATGAGCAGTTCTTC	CSVARQGGNYNEQFF
-	TRBV19	TRBJ2-7	-	TGTGCCAGTAGTACCACAGTGGCTACCGAGCAGTACTTC	CASSTTVATEQYF
-	TRBV20-1	TRBJ1-6	TRBD1	TGCAGTGCTCTACCCCCACCCGGGACAGGGAGTTCACCCCTCCACTTT	CSALPPPGTGSSPLHF
few	TRBV29-1	TRBJ1-1	TRBD1	TGCAGCGTGCTGGGACAGGTCGACACTGAAGCTTTCTTT	CSVLGQVDTEAFF
-	TRBV12-3/TRBV12-4	TRBJ1-1	TRBD1	TGTGCCAGCAGTTTGGCCGGGACAGAGAAAGCTTTCTTT	CASSLAGTEKAFF
-	TRBV7-9	TRBJ2-7	TRBD1	TGTGCCAGCAGCCCCCGGGACAGTCTGCTCTTGGAGCAGTACTTC	CASSPRDSLLLEQYF
-	TRBV6-1	TRBJ1-5	-	TGTGCCAGCAGTGTTCTCAATCAGCCCCAGCATTTT	CASSVLNQPQHF
few	TRBV4-2	TRBJ2-1	-	TGTGCCAGCACCACCACAGGGGGGGAGGCGGGAGGTAGTTACAATGAGCAGTTCTTC	CASTTTGGEAGGSYNEQFF
many	TRBV6-4	TRBJ2-1	-	TGTGCCAGCGCTTCTTCCCCAGCAGAAGGGAATGAGCAGTTCTTC	CASASSPAEGNEQFF
few	TRBV7-7	TRBJ2-2	-	TGTGCTAGCAGCTACCGACTGTACACCGGGGAGCTGTTTTTT	CASSYRLYTGELFF
-	TRBV4-2	TRBJ2-1	-	TGTGCCAGCACCCAGCGTCGTTCCTACAATGAGCAGTTCTTC	CASTQRRSYNEQFF
-	TRBV7-2	TRBJ2-3	TRBD2	TGTGCCAGCAGCACCTCCGGGGGGGATACGCAGTATTTT	CASSTSGGDTQYF
few	TRBV7-2	TRBJ2-3	-	TGTGCCAGCAGCCCCGGGGTAGTGATCACAGATACGCAGTATTTT	CASSPGVVITDTQYF
few	TRBV7-3	TRBJ2-2	TRBD1	TGTGCCAGCAGCGAGAAACAGGGGGCCGCCGGGGAGCTGTTTTTT	CASSEKQGAAGELFF
-	TRBV7-7	TRBJ2-5	TRBD1	TGTGCTAGCAGCTCGACAGGGTTTTGGGAGACCCAGTACTTC	CASSSTGFWETQYF
-	TRBV15	TRBJ2-7	-	TGTGCCACCAGCAGAGAACCCCGCTACGAGCAGTACTTC	CATSREPRYEQYF
-	TRBV20-1	TRBJ2-1	TRBD2	TGCAGTGCTAGTCACCTGGGACTACTCAATGAGCAGTTCTTC	CSASHLGLLNEQFF
few	TRBV5-1	TRBJ2-5	TRBD1	TGCGCCAGCAGCTTGGGGACAGGGCAAGAGACCCAGTACTTC	CASSLGTGQETQYF
-	TRBV20-1	TRBJ1-1	-	TGCAGTGCTCCCGTCCCAGGGTACGCTGAAGCTTTCTTT	CSAPVPGYAEAFF
many	TRBV5-8	TRBJ2-1	TRBD2	TGTGCCAGCAGCTGGGGACTAGCGGGAGGGGATGAGCAGTTCTTC	CASSWGLAGGDEQFF
-	TRBV7-9	TRBJ1-1	TRBD1	TGTGCCAGCACCAGGGGGCGCGGGGCTGAAGCTTTCTTT	CASTRGRGAEAFF
-	TRBV18	TRBJ1-4	-	TGTGCCAGCTCACCACAGGGGCTCGGTAATGAAAAACTGTTTTTT	CASSPQGLGNEKLFF
-	TRBV18	TRBJ1-2	TRBD1	TGTGCCAGCTCAACCGGGACAGGGGGCAACTATGGCTACACCTTC	CASSTGTGGNYGYTF
-	TRBV7-9	TRBJ1-3	-	TGTGCCACCCGGCCCGGGGGAGGAAACACCATATATTTT	CATRPGGGNTIYF
few	TRBV6-2/TRBV6-3	TRBJ1-1	-	TGTGCCAGCAGTTACGAGAGGGACACCTCCAATGAAGCTTTCTTT	CASSYERDTSNEAFF
-	TRBV5-5	TRBJ2-2	TRBD1	TGTGCCAGCAGCCGGACAGGGCGACTGTTTTTT	CASSRTGRLFF